This T cell receptor beta chain stems from a study of T cells in Graves' hyperthyroidism and ophthalmopathy. From RNA transcripts, TCR beta CDR3 regions were amplified. The TCR CDR3 was amplified in a first-round RT-PCR using the HTBI primer set. TCRdb itself ran the multiplex PCR reads through MiXCR, one entry per CDR3 protein. The table has some 370,000 distinct CDR3 sequences, roughly 15% seen once. This clonotype was observed at least ten times. Its matching antigen is unknown. Broader study findings: Blood held most thyroid clonotypes expanded above 0.001 frequency.

The CDR3 runs 13 residues. Per germline, CDR1 SGHAT and CDR2 FQNNGV. Trimming left V 5 bases short and J 3 bases short, with 10 bases between. The TCR comes from a woman in her 30s with Graves' hyperthyroidism that later progressed to Graves' ophthalmopathy. The rearrangement joins TRBV11-2 to TRBJ2-5; D uncertain. The sample was blood. The CDR3 is CASSPDFEETQYF. The CDR3 nucleotides read TGTGCCAGCAGCCCCGACTTCGAAGAGACCCAGTACTTC. The variable domain in full, completed from reference TRBV11-2 and TRBJ2-5, reads EAGVAQSPRYKIIEKRQSVAFWCNPISGHATLYWYQQILGQGPKLLIQFQNNGVVDDSQLPKDRFSAERLKGVDSTLKIQPAKLEDSAVYLCASSPDFEETQYFGPGTRLLVL.